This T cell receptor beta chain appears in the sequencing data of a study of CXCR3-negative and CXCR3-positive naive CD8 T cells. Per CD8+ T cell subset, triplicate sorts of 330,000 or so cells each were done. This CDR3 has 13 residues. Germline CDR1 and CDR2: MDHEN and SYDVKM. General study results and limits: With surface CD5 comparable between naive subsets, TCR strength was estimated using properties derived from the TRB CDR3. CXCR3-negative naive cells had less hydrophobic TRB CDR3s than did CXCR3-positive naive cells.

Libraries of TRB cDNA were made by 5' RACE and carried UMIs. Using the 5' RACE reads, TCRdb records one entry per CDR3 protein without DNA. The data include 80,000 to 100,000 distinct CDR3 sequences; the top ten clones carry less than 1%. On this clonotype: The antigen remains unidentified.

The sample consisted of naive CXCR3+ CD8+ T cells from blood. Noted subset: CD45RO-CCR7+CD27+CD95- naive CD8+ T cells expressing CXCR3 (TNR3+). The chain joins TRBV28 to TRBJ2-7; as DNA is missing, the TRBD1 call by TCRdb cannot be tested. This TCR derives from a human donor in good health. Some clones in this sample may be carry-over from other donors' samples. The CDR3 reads CASSSSRIYEQYF. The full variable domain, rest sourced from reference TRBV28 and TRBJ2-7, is DVKVTQSSRYLVKRTGEKVFLECVQDMDHENMFWYRQDPGLGLRLIYFSYDVKMKEKGDIPEGYSVSREKKERFSLILESASTNQTSMYLCASSSSRIYEQYFGPGTRLTVT.